This T cell receptor (beta chain) came from a study of CD8+CD57+ T cells in acquired aplastic anemia. Trimming cost V 5 bases and J 3 bases, with 20 bases left between them. The CDR3 has 17 residues. The germline CDR1 and CDR2 sequences are SGHTA and FQGNSA. This clonotype appeared a few times. CDR3 and TCR beta VDJ profiling relied on genomic DNA as the template. TCRdb re-derived calls from the reads in MiXCR, one entry per CDR3 protein. Of around 250,000 distinct CDR3 sequences listed, around 60% are singletons. This TCR came from a human donor with severe aplastic anemia or a healthy control (not recorded which). The specimen was sorted CD4+, CD8+, or CD8+CD57+ T cells (not recorded which) from PBMCs. The chain carries TRBV7-2 and TRBJ2-1; D is possibly TRBD2 (6 bases). For the CDR3, the DNA is TGTGCCAGCAGCCCAACTAGCAAAGGGGTGGTCTACAATGAGCAGTTCTTC. Encoded protein: CASSPTSKGVVYNEQFF.